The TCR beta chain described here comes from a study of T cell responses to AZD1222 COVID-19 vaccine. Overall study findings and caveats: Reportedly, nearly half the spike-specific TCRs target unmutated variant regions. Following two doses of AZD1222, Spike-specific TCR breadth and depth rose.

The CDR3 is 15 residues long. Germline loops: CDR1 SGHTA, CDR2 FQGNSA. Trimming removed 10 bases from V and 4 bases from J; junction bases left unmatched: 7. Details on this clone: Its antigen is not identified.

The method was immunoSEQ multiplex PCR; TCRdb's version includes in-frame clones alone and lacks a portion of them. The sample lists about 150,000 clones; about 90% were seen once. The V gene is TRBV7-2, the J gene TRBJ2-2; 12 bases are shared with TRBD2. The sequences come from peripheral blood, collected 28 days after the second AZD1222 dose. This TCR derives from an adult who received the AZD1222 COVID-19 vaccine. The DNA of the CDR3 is TGTGCCACCCTCCTAGCGGGAGGGGGCACCGGGGAGCTGTTTTTT. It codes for CATLLAGGGTGELFF.